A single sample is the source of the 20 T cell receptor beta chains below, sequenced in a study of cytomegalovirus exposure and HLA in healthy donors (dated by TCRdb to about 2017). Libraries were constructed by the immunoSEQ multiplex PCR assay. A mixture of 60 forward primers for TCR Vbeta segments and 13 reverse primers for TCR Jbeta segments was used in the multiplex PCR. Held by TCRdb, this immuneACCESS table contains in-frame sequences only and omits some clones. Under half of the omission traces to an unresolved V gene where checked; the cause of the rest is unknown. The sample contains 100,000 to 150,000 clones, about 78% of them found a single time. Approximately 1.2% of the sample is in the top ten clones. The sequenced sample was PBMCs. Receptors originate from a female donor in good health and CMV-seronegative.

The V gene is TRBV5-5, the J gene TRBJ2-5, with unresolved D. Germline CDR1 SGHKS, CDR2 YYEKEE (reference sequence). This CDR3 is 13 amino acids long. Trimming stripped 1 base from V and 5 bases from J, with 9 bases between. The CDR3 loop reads CASSLFRSETQYF. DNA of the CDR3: TGTGCCAGCAGCTTGTTCAGGTCGGAGACCCAGTACTTC.

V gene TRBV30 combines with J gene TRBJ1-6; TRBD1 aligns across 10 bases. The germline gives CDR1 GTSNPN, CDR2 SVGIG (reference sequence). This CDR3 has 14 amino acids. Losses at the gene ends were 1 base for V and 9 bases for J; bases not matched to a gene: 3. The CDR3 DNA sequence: TGTGCCTGGAGTGCGGGACAGGGGAGTTCACCCCTCCACTTT. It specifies CAWSAGQGSSPLHF.

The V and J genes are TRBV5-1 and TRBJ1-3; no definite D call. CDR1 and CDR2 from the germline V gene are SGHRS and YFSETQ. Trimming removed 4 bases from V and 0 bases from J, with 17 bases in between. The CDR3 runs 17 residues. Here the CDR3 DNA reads TGCGCCAGCAGCCTTAGCGCGGCACAACACTCTGGAAACACCATATATTTT. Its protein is CASSLSAAQHSGNTIYF.

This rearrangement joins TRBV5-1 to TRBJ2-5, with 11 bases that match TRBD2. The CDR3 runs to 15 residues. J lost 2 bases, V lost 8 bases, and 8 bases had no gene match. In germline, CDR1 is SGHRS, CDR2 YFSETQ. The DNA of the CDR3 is TGCGCCAGTAGCGGGGGGGGTTCAAGGCAAGAGACCCAGTACTTC. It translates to CASSGGGSRQETQYF.

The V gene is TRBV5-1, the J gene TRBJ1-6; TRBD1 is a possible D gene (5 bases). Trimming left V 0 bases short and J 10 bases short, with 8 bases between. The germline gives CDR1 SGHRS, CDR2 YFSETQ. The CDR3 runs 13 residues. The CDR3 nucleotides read TGCGCCAGCAGCTTGGCAGGGCGGTCACCCCTCCACTTT. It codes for CASSLAGRSPLHF.

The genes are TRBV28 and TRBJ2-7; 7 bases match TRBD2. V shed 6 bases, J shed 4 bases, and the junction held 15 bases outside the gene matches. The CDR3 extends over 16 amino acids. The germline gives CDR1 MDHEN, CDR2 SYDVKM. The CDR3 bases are TGTGCCAGCAGCCCTCGCCGGGACTACTCGACTTACGAGCAGTACTTC. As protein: CASSPRRDYSTYEQYF.

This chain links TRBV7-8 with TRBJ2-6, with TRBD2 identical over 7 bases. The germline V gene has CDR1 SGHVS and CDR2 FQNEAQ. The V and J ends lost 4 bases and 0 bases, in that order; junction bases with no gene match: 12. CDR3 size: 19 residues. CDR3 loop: CASSSQVGGSISGANVLTF. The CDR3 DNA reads TGTGCCAGCAGCTCCCAAGTCGGGGGGTCCATCTCTGGGGCCAACGTCCTGACTTTC.

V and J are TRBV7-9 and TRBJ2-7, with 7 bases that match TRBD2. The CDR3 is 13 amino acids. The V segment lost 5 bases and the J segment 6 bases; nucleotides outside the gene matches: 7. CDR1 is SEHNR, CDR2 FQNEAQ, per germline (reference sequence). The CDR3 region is CASSPSGGGEQYF. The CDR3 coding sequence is TGTGCCAGCAGCCCTAGTGGGGGGGGCGAGCAGTACTTC.

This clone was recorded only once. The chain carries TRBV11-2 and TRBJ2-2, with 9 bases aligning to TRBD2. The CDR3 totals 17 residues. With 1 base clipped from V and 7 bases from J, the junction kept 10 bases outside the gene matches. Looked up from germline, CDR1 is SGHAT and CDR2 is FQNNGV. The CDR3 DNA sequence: TGTGCCAGCAGCTTAGTCGATAGCGGGAGCCGTTACGGGGAGCTGTTTTTT. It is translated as CASSLVDSGSRYGELFF.

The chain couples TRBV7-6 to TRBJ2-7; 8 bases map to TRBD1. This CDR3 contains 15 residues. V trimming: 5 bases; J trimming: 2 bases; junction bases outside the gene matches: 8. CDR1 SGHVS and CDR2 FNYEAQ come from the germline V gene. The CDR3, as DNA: TGTGCCAGCAGCCCCCTTGCAGGGGGCCCCTACGAGCAGTACTTC. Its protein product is CASSPLAGGPYEQYF.

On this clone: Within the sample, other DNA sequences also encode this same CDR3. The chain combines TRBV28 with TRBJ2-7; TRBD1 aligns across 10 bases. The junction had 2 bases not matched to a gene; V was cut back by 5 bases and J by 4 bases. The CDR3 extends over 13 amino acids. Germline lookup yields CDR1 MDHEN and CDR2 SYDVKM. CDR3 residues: CASSRDRGYEQYF. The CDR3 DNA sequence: TGTGCCAGCAGTCGGGACAGGGGTTACGAGCAGTACTTC.

CDR3 protein: CASSLRGLAADTQYF. The CDR3 DNA reads TGTGCCAGCAGCCTCCGCGGACTAGCCGCAGATACGCAGTATTTT. J is TRBJ2-3 and V is TRBV7-2; 8 bases align to TRBD2. Germline lookup yields CDR1 SGHTA and CDR2 FQGNSA. With V trimmed by 5 bases and J by 4 bases, 8 bases remained unmatched. CDR3 length: 15 residues.

The CDR3 spells CASSGGQISYEQYF. The CDR3 DNA reads TGTGCCAGCAGCGGCGGACAGATATCCTACGAGCAGTACTTC. The rearrangement uses TRBV5-6 and TRBJ2-5; tentative D call: TRBD1 (6 bases). The J call is in doubt because the DNA end fits TRBJ2-7 better. Germline V gene data show CDR1 as SGHDT and CDR2 as YYEEEE. CDR3 length: 14 amino acids.

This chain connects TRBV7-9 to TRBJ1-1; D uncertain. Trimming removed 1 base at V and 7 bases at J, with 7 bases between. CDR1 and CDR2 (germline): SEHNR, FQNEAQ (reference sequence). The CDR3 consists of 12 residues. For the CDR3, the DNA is TGTGCCAGCAGCTTAGTGAACTTTGAAGCTTTCTTT. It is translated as CASSLVNFEAFF. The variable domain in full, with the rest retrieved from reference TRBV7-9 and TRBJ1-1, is DTGVSQNPRHKITKRGQNVTFRCDPISEHNRLYWYRQTLGQGPEFLTYFQNEAQLEKSRLLSDRFSAERPKGSFSTLEIQRTEQGDSAMYLCASSLVNFEAFFGQGTRLTVV.

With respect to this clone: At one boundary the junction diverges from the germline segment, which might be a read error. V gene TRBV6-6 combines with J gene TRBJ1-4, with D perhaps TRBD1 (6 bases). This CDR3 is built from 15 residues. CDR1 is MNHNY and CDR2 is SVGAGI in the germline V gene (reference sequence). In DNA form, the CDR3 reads TGTGCCAGCACTTACTCTAGGGGGACTAATGAAAAACTGTTTTTT. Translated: CASTYSRGTNEKLFF.

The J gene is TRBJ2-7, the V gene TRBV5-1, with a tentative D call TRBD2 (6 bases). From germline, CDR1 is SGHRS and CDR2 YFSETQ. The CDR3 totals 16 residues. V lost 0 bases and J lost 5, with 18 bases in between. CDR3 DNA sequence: TGCGCCAGCAGCTTGGATCGACTAGTCGGAGTAAACGAGCAGTACTTC. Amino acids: CASSLDRLVGVNEQYF.

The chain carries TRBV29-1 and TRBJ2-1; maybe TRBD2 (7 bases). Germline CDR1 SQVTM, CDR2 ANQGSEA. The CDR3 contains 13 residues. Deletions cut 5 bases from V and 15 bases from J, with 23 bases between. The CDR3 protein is CSVLGGGTESAFF. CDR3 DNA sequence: TGCAGCGTTTTAGGGGGGGGAACAGAGAGCGCGTTCTTC.

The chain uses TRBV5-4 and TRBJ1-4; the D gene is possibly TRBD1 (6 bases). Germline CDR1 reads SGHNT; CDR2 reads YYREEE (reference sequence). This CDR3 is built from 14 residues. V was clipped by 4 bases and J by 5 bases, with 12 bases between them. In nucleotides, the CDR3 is TGTGCCAGCAGCCGACAGGAAGAAAATGAAAAACTGTTTTTT. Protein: CASSRQEENEKLFF.

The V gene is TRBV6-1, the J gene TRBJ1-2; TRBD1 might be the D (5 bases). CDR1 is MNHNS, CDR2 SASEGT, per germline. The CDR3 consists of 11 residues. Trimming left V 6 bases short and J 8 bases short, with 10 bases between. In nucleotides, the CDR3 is TGTGCCAGCAGGGAGGGGTACGGCTACACCTTC. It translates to CASREGYGYTF.

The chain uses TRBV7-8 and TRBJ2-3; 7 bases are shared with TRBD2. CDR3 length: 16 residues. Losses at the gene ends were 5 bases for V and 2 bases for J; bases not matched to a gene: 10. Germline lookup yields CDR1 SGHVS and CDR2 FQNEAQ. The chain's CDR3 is CASSQTGLAVTDTQYF. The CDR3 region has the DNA TGTGCCAGCAGCCAAACGGGCCTAGCGGTCACAGATACGCAGTATTTT. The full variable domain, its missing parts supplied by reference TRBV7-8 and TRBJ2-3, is GAGVSQSPRYKVAKRGQDVALRCDPISGHVSLFWYQQALGQGPEFLTYFQNEAQLDKSGLPSDRFFAERPEGSVSTLKIQRTQQEDSAVYLCASSQTGLAVTDTQYFGPGTRLTVL.